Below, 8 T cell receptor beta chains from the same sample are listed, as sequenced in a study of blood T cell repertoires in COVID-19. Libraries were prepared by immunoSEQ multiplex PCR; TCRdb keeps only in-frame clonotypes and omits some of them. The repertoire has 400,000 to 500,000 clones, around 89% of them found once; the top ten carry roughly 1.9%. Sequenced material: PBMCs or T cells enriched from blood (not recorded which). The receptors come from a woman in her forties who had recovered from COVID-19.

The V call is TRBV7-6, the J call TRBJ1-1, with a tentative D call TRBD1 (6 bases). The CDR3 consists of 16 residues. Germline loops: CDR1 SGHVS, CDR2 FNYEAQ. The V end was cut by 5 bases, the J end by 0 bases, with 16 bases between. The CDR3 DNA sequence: TGTGCCAGCAGCCTATACGACAGGCCCTTGAACACTGAAGCTTTCTTT. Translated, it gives CASSLYDRPLNTEAFF.

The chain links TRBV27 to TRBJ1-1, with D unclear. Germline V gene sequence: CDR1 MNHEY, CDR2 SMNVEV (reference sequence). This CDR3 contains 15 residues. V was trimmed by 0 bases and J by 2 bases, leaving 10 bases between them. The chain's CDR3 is CASSLSIEGNTEAFF. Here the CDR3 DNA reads TGTGCCAGCAGTTTATCGATTGAGGGAAACACTGAAGCTTTCTTT.

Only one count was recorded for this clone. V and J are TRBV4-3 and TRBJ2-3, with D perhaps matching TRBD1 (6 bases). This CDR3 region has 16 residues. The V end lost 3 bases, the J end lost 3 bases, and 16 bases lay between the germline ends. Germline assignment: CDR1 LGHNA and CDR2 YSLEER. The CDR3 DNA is TGCGCCAGCAGCCAGGGGGCCGGGAAGGGAACAGATACGCAGTATTTT. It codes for CASSQGAGKGTDTQYF.

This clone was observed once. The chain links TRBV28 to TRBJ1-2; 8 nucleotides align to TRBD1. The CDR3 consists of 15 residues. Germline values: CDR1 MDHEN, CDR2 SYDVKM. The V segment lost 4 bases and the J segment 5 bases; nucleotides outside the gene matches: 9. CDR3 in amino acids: CASSSSTGTGYGYTF. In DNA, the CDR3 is TGTGCCAGCAGTTCATCCACCGGGACAGGTTATGGCTACACCTTC.

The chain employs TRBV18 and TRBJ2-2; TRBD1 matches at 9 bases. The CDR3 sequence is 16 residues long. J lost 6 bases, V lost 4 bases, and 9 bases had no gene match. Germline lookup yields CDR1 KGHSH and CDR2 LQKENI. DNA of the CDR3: TGTGCCAGCTCACTTCCGGGACAGGGACCGGCCGGGGAGCTGTTTTTT. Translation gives CASSLPGQGPAGELFF.

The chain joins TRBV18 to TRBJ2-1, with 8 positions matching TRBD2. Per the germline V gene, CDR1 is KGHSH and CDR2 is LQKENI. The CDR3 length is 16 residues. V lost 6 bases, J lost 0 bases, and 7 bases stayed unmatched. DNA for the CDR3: TGTGCCAGCTCCCCCACCGGGACTAGCTCCTACAATGAGCAGTTCTTC. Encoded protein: CASSPTGTSSYNEQFF.

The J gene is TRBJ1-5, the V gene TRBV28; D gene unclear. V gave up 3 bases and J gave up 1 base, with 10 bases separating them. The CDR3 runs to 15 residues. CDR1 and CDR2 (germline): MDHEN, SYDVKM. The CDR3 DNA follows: TGTGCCAGCAGTTTGGGCGGGCAGAGCAATCAGCCCCAGCATTTT. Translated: CASSLGGQSNQPQHF.

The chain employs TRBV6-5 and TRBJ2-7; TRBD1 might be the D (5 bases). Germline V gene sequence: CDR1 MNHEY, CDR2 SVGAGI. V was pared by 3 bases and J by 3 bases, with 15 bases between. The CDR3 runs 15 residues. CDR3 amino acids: CASSYRTQGNYEQYF. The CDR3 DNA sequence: TGTGCCAGCAGTTATCGCACCCAGGGTAACTACGAGCAGTACTTC.